Shown below are 18 T cell receptor beta chains from a single sample sequenced in a study of shared clonotypes between healthy human individuals. Libraries were prepared by immunoSEQ multiplex PCR; TCRdb keeps only in-frame clonotypes and omits some of them. The table has roughly 1,000,000 clones, more than 75% seen once. The sample was memory CD4+ T cells from PBMCs. Subset noted: CD45RA-negative fraction. The receptors here all came from a man aged 18 to 30 in good health. Some clones in this sample may be carry-over from other donors' samples.

This chain uses TRBV7-2 with TRBJ1-5; 8 bases agree with TRBD1. J was trimmed by 6 bases and V by 5 bases; bases with no gene match: 3. Germline V CDR1 and CDR2: SGHTA, FQGNSA. The CDR3 loop spans 13 amino acids. DNA of the CDR3: TGTGCCAGCAGCCCGGACAGGGTTCAGCCCCAGCATTTT. Amino acid sequence: CASSPDRVQPQHF.

This clone has just a few counts. V usage is TRBV19 and J usage is TRBJ1-1, with D possibly matching TRBD1 (5 bases). Per the germline V gene, CDR1 is LNHDA and CDR2 is SQIVND (reference sequence). This CDR3 is built from 14 residues. V dropped 7 bases and J dropped 0 bases, with 12 bases sitting between them. CDR3 in amino acids: CASKGQNMNTEAFF. The CDR3 nucleotides read TGTGCCAGTAAGGGGCAAAATATGAACACTGAAGCTTTCTTT.

As to this clone: The same CDR3 is also encoded by other DNA sequences in this sample. The CDR3 sequence: CASSSDRGNTIYF. The CDR3 DNA sequence: TGCGCCAGCAGCTCCGACAGGGGAAACACCATATATTTT. The chain has TRBV5-1 and TRBJ1-3; tentatively, D is TRBD1 (6 bases). Germline lookup yields CDR1 SGHRS and CDR2 YFSETQ. This CDR3 is built from 13 residues. V was pared by 3 bases and J by 4 bases, with 8 bases between.

In regard to this clone: Within the sample, other DNA sequences also encode this same CDR3. The chain links TRBV5-1 to TRBJ2-5; D might be TRBD2 (6 bases). The CDR3 has 13 amino acids. From germline, CDR1 is SGHRS and CDR2 YFSETQ. Trimming shortened V by 2 bases and J by 5 bases, and 10 bases separated the two germline ends. CDR3 protein: CASSFGGRETQYF. In DNA form, the CDR3 reads TGCGCCAGCAGCTTCGGTGGGAGGGAGACCCAGTACTTC.

The V and J genes are TRBV7-3 and TRBJ2-7; tentative D call: TRBD1 (5 bases). Germline CDR1 is SGHTA and CDR2 is FQGTGA. With 3 bases removed from V and 0 bases from J, the gap between germline ends came to 12 bases. This CDR3 is 15 amino acids long. The CDR3 here is CASSFARAISYEQYF. CDR3 coding DNA: TGTGCCAGCAGCTTTGCCAGGGCCATCTCCTACGAGCAGTACTTC.

J is TRBJ2-7 and V is TRBV19, with TRBD1 identical over 8 bases. Losses at the gene ends were 0 bases for V and 2 bases for J; bases not matched to a gene: 6. The CDR3 has 16 residues. The V gene's germline CDR1 is LNHDA and CDR2 SQIVND (reference sequence). The CDR3: CASSIDLGRGPYEQYF. The DNA for the CDR3 is TGTGCCAGTAGTATAGATCTCGGCAGGGGGCCCTACGAGCAGTACTTC.

V is TRBV19 and J is TRBJ2-5; 8 nucleotides agree with TRBD1. Germline CDR1 reads LNHDA; CDR2 reads SQIVND (reference sequence). The CDR3 sequence is 15 residues long. V dropped 2 bases and J dropped 5; count of bases not matched to a gene: 7. This chain's CDR3 is CASSIHSGGGETQYF. In DNA, the CDR3 is TGTGCCAGTAGTATACACTCAGGGGGCGGGGAGACCCAGTACTTC. Filled out from reference TRBV19 and TRBJ2-5, the complete variable domain reads DGGITQSPKYLFRKEGQNVTLSCEQNLNHDAMYWYRQDPGQGLRLIYYSQIVNDFQKGDIAEGYSVSREKKESFPLTVTSAQKNPTAFYLCASSIHSGGGETQYFGPGTRLLVL.

The CDR3 reads CASSRRGTNTEAFF. As DNA, the CDR3 is TGTGCCAGCAGCCGGAGAGGGACGAACACTGAAGCTTTCTTT. This sequence joins TRBV9 and TRBJ1-1, with a weak D call TRBD1 (5 bases). Between the trimmed V and J ends, which lost 4 bases and 1 base, there was a span of 11 bases. Germline CDR1 SGDLS, CDR2 YYNGEE. The CDR3 contains 14 residues. The full variable domain, its missing parts supplied by reference TRBV9 and TRBJ1-1, is DSGVTQTPKHLITATGQRVTLRCSPRSGDLSVYWYQQSLDQGLQFLIQYYNGEERAKGNILERFSAQQFPDLHSELNLSSLELGDSALYFCASSRRGTNTEAFFGQGTRLTVV.

The CDR3 nucleotides are TGCGCCAGCAGCGCGGGATCAGCCCAAGAGACCCAGTACTTC. This codes for CASSAGSAQETQYF. The genes are TRBV5-1 and TRBJ2-5, with D maybe TRBD2 (6 bases). Germline assignment: CDR1 SGHRS and CDR2 YFSETQ. The CDR3 loop spans 14 amino acids. V gave up 4 bases and J gave up 1 base, with 11 bases separating them.

The chain is built from TRBV27 and TRBJ2-6, with D uncertain. The CDR3 extends over 15 amino acids. V was shortened by 6 bases and J by 2 bases, with 11 bases between the two germline ends. Germline lookup yields CDR1 MNHEY and CDR2 SMNVEV (reference sequence). The CDR3 coding sequence is TGTGCCAGCAGACCAGGCAGAGCTGGGGCCAACGTCCTGACTTTC. It codes for CASRPGRAGANVLTF.

To note about this clone: Compared with germline, one end of the junction differs, possibly owing to a read error. The V call is TRBV10-3, the J call TRBJ2-5; D not resolved. CDR1 ENHRY and CDR2 SYGVKD come from the germline V gene. This CDR3 is built from 13 residues. CDR3 sequence (DNA): TGTGCCGTAAAGGGAATGGAGCAAGAGGCCCAGTACTTC. Residues: CAVKGMEQEAQYF.

The rearrangement joins TRBV7-9 to TRBJ2-1; 11 bases map to TRBD2. The V gene's germline CDR1 is SEHNR and CDR2 FQNEAQ (reference sequence). This CDR3 is 15 amino acids long. V was clipped by 1 base and J by 9 bases; unmatched bases: 5. Written as DNA, the CDR3 is TGTGCCAGCAGCTTAGAGACTAGCGGGATCATTGAGCAGTTCTTC. This sequence encodes CASSLETSGIIEQFF.

This chain uses TRBV20-1 with TRBJ1-2; D unresolved. This CDR3 has 11 amino acids. The germline gives CDR1 DFQATT, CDR2 SNEGSKA (reference sequence). V lost 6 bases to trimming and J lost 7 bases, with 12 bases between them. The CDR3 spells CSAIRLGGYTF. The CDR3 DNA follows: TGCAGTGCGATCCGCTTGGGTGGCTACACCTTC.

The chain joins TRBV27 to TRBJ1-6, with a possible D match to TRBD1 (6 bases). This CDR3 region has 15 residues. Germline lookup yields CDR1 MNHEY and CDR2 SMNVEV (reference sequence). V was shortened by 8 bases and J by 10 bases, with 21 bases between the two germline ends. CDR3 in amino acids: CASSKGGRVESPLHF. The CDR3 DNA follows: TGTGCCAGCTCCAAGGGGGGAAGGGTAGAATCACCCCTCCACTTT.

This clone was detected only once. The V gene is TRBV7-9, the J gene TRBJ2-1, with D perhaps being TRBD1 or TRBD2 (6 bases each). Germline values: CDR1 SEHNR, CDR2 FQNEAQ (reference sequence). V lost 4 bases and J 8 bases, leaving 12 bases between the germline ends. This CDR3 has 13 amino acids. CDR3 in amino acids: CASSSRDIYEQFF. The CDR3 DNA reads as TGTGCCAGCAGCTCGCGGGACATTTATGAGCAGTTCTTC.

The J gene is TRBJ2-7, the V gene TRBV5-1; D perhaps matches TRBD2 (7 bases). V was clipped by 4 bases and J by 4 bases, with 15 bases between them. The CDR3 loop spans 14 amino acids. Germline V CDR1 and CDR2: SGHRS, YFSETQ. The CDR3, as DNA: TGCGCCAGCAGCCCACCCGCGGGGGCGTACGAGCAGTACTTC. Its protein product is CASSPPAGAYEQYF.

The rearrangement uses TRBV4-1 and TRBJ2-7; D gene unclear. Trimming removed 0 bases at V and 7 bases at J, with 10 bases between. Germline V gene sequence: CDR1 MGHRA, CDR2 YSYEKL. CDR3 size: 13 residues. The CDR3 nucleotides are TGCGCCAGCAGCCAAGATTACGACCTAGAGCAGTACTTC. Translating gives CASSQDYDLEQYF.

The chain joins TRBV4-2 to TRBJ1-4; 9 bases are a match to TRBD1. V shed 0 bases, J shed 5 bases, and the junction held 4 bases outside the gene matches. CDR1 and CDR2 from the germline V gene are LGHNA and YNFKEQ. The CDR3 sequence is 16 residues long. CDR3 region: CASSQDLGTGNEKLFF. The CDR3 region has the DNA TGTGCCAGCAGCCAAGATTTGGGGACAGGGAATGAAAAACTGTTTTTT.